The 7 T cell receptor beta chains below all came from one sample that was sequenced in a study of a mutant IDH1 vaccine in newly diagnosed glioma. Time point here: week 47, end of study. The content of each vaccine dose was 300 ug of mutant IDH1 20-mer peptide, and topical imiquimod accompanied it. The method was immunoSEQ multiplex PCR; TCRdb's version includes in-frame clones alone and lacks a portion of them. The repertoire holds roughly 43,000 clones, approximately 79% seen once, with 18% in the top ten. No antigens are known for them. The sequencing used PBMCs, collected from a glioma patient whose treatment included an IDH1 peptide vaccine. The receptor set was obtained from a man aged 18 to 29 with glioma. Some clones in this sample may be carry-over from other donors' samples.

The rearrangement uses TRBV2 and TRBJ1-5; D is unclear. V was shortened by 6 bases and J by 3 bases, with 12 bases between the two germline ends. Looked up from germline, CDR1 is SNHLY and CDR2 is FYNNEI. The CDR3 is made up of 14 amino acids. DNA of the CDR3: TGTGCCAGCAGGGACGTTTTACACAATCAGCCCCAGCATTTT. Translating it yields CASRDVLHNQPQHF.

The chain combines TRBV29-1 with TRBJ2-5; D might be TRBD2 (6 bases). From germline, CDR1 is SQVTM and CDR2 ANQGSEA. This CDR3 contains 13 residues. V was shortened by 8 bases and J by 8 bases, with 21 bases between the two germline ends. CDR3 DNA sequence: TGCAGCTACCTAGCGACAACAAGAGAAACCCAGTACTTC. Its protein is CSYLATTRETQYF.

The rearrangement joins TRBV9 to TRBJ2-7; D is possibly TRBD1 or TRBD2 (5 bases each). The CDR3 is 14 amino acids. CDR1 and CDR2 from the germline V gene are SGDLS and YYNGEE. V shed 6 bases and J shed 2 bases, with 15 bases lying between them. CDR3 nucleotides: TGTGCCAGCACCCTCGGGGACGGACCCTACGAGCAGTACTTC. As protein: CASTLGDGPYEQYF. Drawing the rest from reference TRBV9 and TRBJ2-7, the complete variable domain is DSGVTQTPKHLITATGQRVTLRCSPRSGDLSVYWYQQSLDQGLQFLIQYYNGEERAKGNILERFSAQQFPDLHSELNLSSLELGDSALYFCASTLGDGPYEQYFGPGTRLTVT.

Here the CDR3 reads CASSLASTSGSTYEQYF. The CDR3 region has the DNA TGTGCCAGCAGCTTAGCGTCCACTAGCGGGAGTACCTACGAGCAGTACTTC. V usage is TRBV7-9 and J usage is TRBJ2-7, with TRBD2 identical over 11 bases. Trimming took 0 bases from V and 2 from J; bases not matched to a gene: 6. The germline gives CDR1 SEHNR, CDR2 FQNEAQ (reference sequence). The CDR3 is 17 amino acids.

V usage is TRBV6-5 and J usage is TRBJ2-7; no clear D gene. Trimming removed 3 bases from V and 4 bases from J, with 13 bases in between. The CDR3 extends over 14 amino acids. From germline, CDR1 is MNHEY and CDR2 SVGAGI. The DNA of the CDR3 is TGTGCCAGCAGTTATAAAGGACCGCGGTACGAGCAGTACTTC. Translated: CASSYKGPRYEQYF.

The chain recombines TRBV6-1 with TRBJ1-5, with 8 bases matching TRBD1. The CDR3 length is 15 residues. Trimming cost V 4 bases and J 5 bases; bases outside gene matches: 7. Germline V gene data show CDR1 as MNHNS and CDR2 as SASEGT. CDR3: CASSGGQGRYQPQHF. CDR3 DNA sequence: TGTGCCAGCAGTGGCGGACAGGGACGGTATCAGCCCCAGCATTTT.

The chain combines TRBV7-2 with TRBJ2-7, with D possibly matching TRBD2 (5 bases). Germline V gene lookup returns CDR1 SGHTA and CDR2 FQGNSA. V gave up 0 bases and J gave up 6 bases, with 12 bases separating them. This CDR3 spans 14 amino acids. The CDR3 spells CASSLAPGVGEQYF. In DNA, the CDR3 is TGTGCCAGCAGCTTAGCTCCCGGGGTTGGCGAGCAGTACTTC.